This passage covers 20 T cell receptor beta chains from one sample sequenced in a study of cytomegalovirus exposure and HLA in healthy donors. Generated by immunoSEQ multiplex PCR, the TCRdb table keeps only in-frame clones and is missing some. Here the sample spans about 110,000 clones, approximately 85% being singletons. The specimen was PBMCs. The source is a woman aged 18-29 years in good health and CMV-seronegative.

The chain is built from TRBV6-5 and TRBJ1-5; D perhaps matches TRBD1 (5 bases). Trimming took 6 bases from V and 0 from J, leaving 12 bases between them. The CDR3 consists of 15 residues. CDR1 is MNHEY and CDR2 is SVGAGI in the germline V gene. Here the CDR3 DNA reads TGTGCCAGCAGCCCCCAGGGAAATAGCAATCAGCCCCAGCATTTT. Residues: CASSPQGNSNQPQHF.

V usage is TRBV7-3 and J usage is TRBJ1-5; maybe TRBD1 (5 bases). V gave up 5 bases and J gave up 6 bases, with 11 bases separating them. This CDR3 is built from 13 residues. The V gene's germline CDR1 is SGHTA and CDR2 FQGTGA. The CDR3: CASSPGHLQPQHF. The CDR3 DNA reads as TGTGCCAGCAGCCCAGGACATCTTCAGCCCCAGCATTTT.

The V call is TRBV19, the J call TRBJ2-1; D possibly corresponds to TRBD2 (5 bases). Germline lookup yields CDR1 LNHDA and CDR2 SQIVND (reference sequence). V was trimmed by 7 bases and J by 6 bases, leaving 13 bases between them. The CDR3 extends over 13 amino acids. CDR3 amino acids: CASTPGWGNEQFF. The CDR3 bases are TGTGCCAGTACCCCGGGGTGGGGCAATGAGCAGTTCTTC.

The V gene is TRBV18, the J gene TRBJ1-4, with 8 bases that match TRBD1. This CDR3 contains 16 residues. V lost 4 bases to trimming and J lost 7 bases; unmatched junction nucleotides: 11. Germline CDR1 and CDR2: KGHSH and LQKENI. This CDR3 is CASSRTTDRGGEKLFF. CDR3 bases: TGTGCCAGCTCACGAACCACAGACAGGGGAGGTGAAAAACTGTTTTTT.

The chain carries TRBV28 and TRBJ2-5; 9 bases agree with TRBD1. The CDR3 is 16 residues long. The V and J ends lost 5 bases and 4 bases, in that order; junction bases with no gene match: 11. Per germline, CDR1 MDHEN and CDR2 SYDVKM. Written as DNA, the CDR3 is TGTGCCAGCAGTACAGCCGGGACAGGGATTGGAGAGACCCAGTACTTC. This gives the protein CASSTAGTGIGETQYF.

The rearrangement links TRBV11-3 to TRBJ2-1, with D possibly TRBD2 on 6 matching bases. The CDR3 covers 15 residues. Trimming removed 1 base from V and 4 bases from J, with 11 bases in between. Germline values: CDR1 SGHNT, CDR2 YENEEA. The CDR3 loop is CASSLAGGVYNEQFF. The CDR3, as DNA: TGTGCCAGCAGCTTAGCCGGCGGGGTTTACAATGAGCAGTTCTTC.

V and J are TRBV13 and TRBJ1-1; D unclear. CDR1 PRHDT and CDR2 FYEKMQ come from the germline V gene (reference sequence). The CDR3 contains 13 residues. The V end lost 0 bases, the J end lost 1 base, and 3 bases lay between the germline ends. Here the CDR3 reads CASSLGANTEAFF. The CDR3 DNA follows: TGTGCCAGCAGCTTAGGGGCGAACACTGAAGCTTTCTTT.

The chain combines TRBV10-2 with TRBJ2-3; D is undetermined. CDR1 is WSHSY, CDR2 SAAADI, per germline. The ends were cut back, 6 bases at V and 0 bases at J, with 4 bases in the middle. The CDR3 has 12 amino acids. The CDR3, as DNA: TGCGCCAGCAGCCGTAGCACAGATACGCAGTATTTT. It translates to CASSRSTDTQYF.

V usage is TRBV7-8 and J usage is TRBJ2-6, with TRBD1 as a possible D gene (6 bases). Between the trimmed V and J ends, which lost 4 bases and 0 bases, there was a span of 13 bases. The CDR3 totals 17 residues. Germline CDR1 reads SGHVS; CDR2 reads FQNEAQ. This chain's CDR3 is CASSSTGSGSGANVLTF. The CDR3 DNA follows: TGTGCCAGCAGCTCAACAGGGTCGGGCTCTGGGGCCAACGTCCTGACTTTC.

This clone was seen only once. In DNA, the CDR3 is TGTGCCAGCAGTTTGTCCGGGTCCTCTGGAAACACCATATATTTT. This sequence encodes CASSLSGSSGNTIYF. The chain employs TRBV28 and TRBJ1-3; D gene uncertain. CDR3 length: 15 amino acids. The V end lost 3 bases, the J end lost 0 bases, and 9 bases lay between the germline ends. CDR1 and CDR2 from the germline V gene are MDHEN and SYDVKM.

V and J are TRBV5-1 and TRBJ2-1; 9 bases match TRBD2. J was trimmed by 7 bases and V by 0 bases; bases with no gene match: 8. In germline, CDR1 is SGHRS, CDR2 YFSETQ. The CDR3 is made up of 16 amino acids. CDR3 nucleotide sequence: TGCGCCAGCAGCTTGGCCCCGGCGGGGGGGCCGAATGAGCAGTTCTTC. Translating it yields CASSLAPAGGPNEQFF.

The chain links TRBV6-6 to TRBJ2-2, with 9 positions matching TRBD1. Germline lookup yields CDR1 MNHNY and CDR2 SVGAGI (reference sequence). This CDR3 comprises 15 residues. V was clipped by 6 bases and J by 4 bases; unmatched bases: 6. DNA of the CDR3: TGTGCCAGCAGGCCACAGGGGGCAGGCACCGGGGAGCTGTTTTTT. It translates to CASRPQGAGTGELFF.

This clone was seen only once. For the CDR3, the DNA is TGTGCCAGCAGTCCCTCGGGGGGGCTGTGCAATCAGCCCCAGCATTTT. It translates to CASSPSGGLCNQPQHF. The chain employs TRBV27 and TRBJ1-5; D is possibly TRBD1 (6 bases). The CDR3 has 16 residues. The germline gives CDR1 MNHEY, CDR2 SMNVEV (reference sequence). Trimming stripped 5 bases from V and 2 bases from J, with 16 bases between.

CDR3 bases: TGCAGCGTTGTAAGACAGGGGGACACCTACGAGCAGTACTTC. It translates to CSVVRQGDTYEQYF. The rearrangement uses TRBV29-1 and TRBJ2-7, with 9 bases that match TRBD1. V trimming: 4 bases; J trimming: 2 bases; junction bases outside the gene matches: 6. The germline V gene encodes CDR1 SQVTM and CDR2 ANQGSEA. This CDR3 spans 14 amino acids.

The chain couples TRBV5-5 to TRBJ1-5; 9 bases match TRBD1. This CDR3 comprises 14 residues. Germline V gene lookup returns CDR1 SGHKS and CDR2 YYEKEE (reference sequence). V was clipped by 4 bases and J by 6 bases; unmatched bases: 5. The CDR3 DNA sequence: TGTGCCAGCAGCCGAACAGGGGGCATTCAGCCCCAGCATTTT. Its protein is CASSRTGGIQPQHF.

CDR3 loop: CASSDTGRVGAFF. CDR3 nucleotide sequence: TGTGCCAGCAGTGACACAGGGAGGGTCGGAGCTTTCTTT. V gene TRBV25-1 combines with J gene TRBJ1-1, with D tentatively TRBD1 (6 bases). Trimming removed 3 bases at V and 10 bases at J, with 15 bases between. CDR1 and CDR2 (germline): MGHDK, SYGVNS. The CDR3 loop spans 13 amino acids.

The chain is built from TRBV5-4 and TRBJ2-5; possible D gene TRBD2, 5 bases. The CDR3 sequence is 14 residues long. With 2 bases removed from V and 2 bases from J, the gap between germline ends came to 10 bases. Looked up from germline, CDR1 is SGHNT and CDR2 is YYREEE (reference sequence). The CDR3 is CASSLPGKQETQYF. The CDR3 bases are TGTGCCAGCAGCTTACCGGGAAAGCAAGAGACCCAGTACTTC.

Here the CDR3 DNA reads TGTGCCAGCAGTCCTCTTACTCCGACAGGGTACGGCTATGGCTACACCTTC. This sequence encodes CASSPLTPTGYGYGYTF. The rearrangement uses TRBV27 and TRBJ1-2, with 7 bases aligning to TRBD1. V lost 5 bases and J lost 4; bases outside the gene matches: 16. The CDR3 length is 17 residues. Germline CDR1 reads MNHEY; CDR2 reads SMNVEV (reference sequence).

The chain recombines TRBV19 with TRBJ2-1; D unresolved. The V gene's germline CDR1 is LNHDA and CDR2 SQIVND (reference sequence). V was shortened by 3 bases and J by 2 bases, with 5 bases between the two germline ends. The CDR3 loop spans 13 amino acids. CDR3 sequence: CASSILPYNEQFF. CDR3 coding DNA: TGTGCCAGTAGTATCCTCCCCTACAATGAGCAGTTCTTC.

The chain uses TRBV4-2 and TRBJ1-2; D unresolved. Germline CDR1 and CDR2: LGHNA and YNFKEQ. Trimming cost V 2 bases and J 1 base, with 17 bases left between them. The CDR3 loop spans 17 amino acids. This CDR3 is CASSQSLGEAINYGYTF. The DNA for the CDR3 is TGTGCCAGCAGCCAATCCCTTGGGGAGGCTATTAACTATGGCTACACCTTC.